Listed below are T cell receptor beta chains from one sample, sequenced in a study of lymphopenia after photon versus proton radiotherapy. Profiled with immunoSEQ multiplex PCR; TCRdb holds only in-frame clones, not every one. Here the sample spans 75,000 to 90,000 clones, more than 70% being singletons. The sample was peripheral blood, taken from a patient treated with proton-based radiotherapy. These receptors came from a man aged 55 to 70 with pancreatic cancer. The CDR3 runs from the conserved cysteine through the conserved F or W. The D gene is left open where the match is weak.

TRBD1,TRBJ2-2,TRBV9,CASSVGQDRRGELFF
.,TRBJ2-5,TRBV18,CASSPTVRNPEDF
.,TRBJ2-1,TRBV7-8,CASSTLWDNEQFF
TRBD1,TRBJ1-1,TRBV6-6,CASSHPGTGEVGAFF
TRBD1,TRBJ1-1,TRBV4-1,CASIGQGNMNTEAFF
.,TRBJ1-2,TRBV11-2,CASSAGWNYGYTF
.,TRBJ2-6,TRBV5-5,CASSLQTGEGSGANVLTF
.,TRBJ2-7,TRBV2,CASTRQAMTYEQYF
.,TRBJ2-5,TRBV7-2,CASSPLGTQYF
.,TRBJ2-2,TRBV6-5,CASSRVRSNTGELFF
.,TRBJ2-5,TRBV10-3,CAIRADSIQETQYF
.,TRBJ2-1,TRBV7-6,CASSLAGGRSYNEQFF
TRBD1,TRBJ1-1,TRBV6-6,CASGIPTGGVRTEAFF
.,TRBJ1-2,TRBV18,CASSPVRDNLGTF
TRBD1,TRBJ1-6,TRBV13,CASSFDRGNSPLHF
.,TRBJ1-1,TRBV11-1,CASSRTENTEAFF
.,TRBJ1-1,TRBV28,CASSTPGLRTEAFF
.,TRBJ1-2,TRBV27,CASSAKARVNYGYTF
.,TRBJ1-2,TRBV10-3,CAISGGVDYGYTF
.,TRBJ2-1,TRBV7-9,CASDFSYNEQFF
.,TRBJ2-7,TRBV7-2,CASSSNRGGHEQYF
.,TRBJ1-2,TRBV25-1,CASSEFKLTVLTNYGYTF
.,TRBJ2-7,TRBV5-4,CASSSRWGTYEQYF
.,TRBJ1-4,TRBV5-6,CASSLGQTFNGKLFF
.,TRBJ2-1,TRBV9,CASSVGVRVVNEQFF
TRBD1,TRBJ2-7,TRBV7-2,CASNRDRAYEQYF
TRBD2,TRBJ2-1,TRBV11-3,CASSPRGASGANEQFF
.,TRBJ2-5,TRBV27,CASSQGLGFRETQYF
.,TRBJ2-2,TRBV5-5,CASSSAVGVNTGELFF